This TCR beta chain was profiled in a study of PD-1 blockade in classical Hodgkin lymphoma. Study-wide findings and caveats: TCR diversity rose significantly by C4D1 in CD4+ but not CD8+ cells. Those starting nivolumab under 1 year post-ASCT were excluded. A reduction in baseline TCR diversity was reportedly seen in newly diagnosed patients relative to healthy donors. Lower baseline TCR diversity marked trial partial responders and progressors.

Time point meaning: cycle 4 day 1 (C4D1), after less than 7 weeks of nivolumab. Relapses following autologous stem cell transplantation were seen in all patients, with brentuximab vedotin exposure varying. From thawed PBMCs, CD4+ T cells were purified using magnetic negative selection. Produced via immunoSEQ multiplex PCR; TCRdb's table is partial and in-frame only. The sample has 20,000 to 25,000 clones, approximately 79% seen once. V was shortened by 1 base and J by 0 bases, with 10 bases between the two germline ends. The CDR3 contains 16 residues. CDR1 and CDR2 from the germline V gene are SGHTA and FQGNSA. This clone was detected once. Its matching antigen is unknown.

This material consisted of CD4+ T cells from blood, taken before the fourth cycle of nivolumab. The chain employs TRBV7-2 and TRBJ1-3; no firm D call. This TCR came from a human donor with classical Hodgkin lymphoma. CDR3 residues: CASSLGPTDSGNTIYF. CDR3 DNA: TGTGCCAGCAGCTTAGGGCCCACAGACTCTGGAAACACCATATATTTT.